This T cell receptor (beta chain) came from a study of long-term antiretroviral therapy in people with HIV. Version v3.0 of the immunoSEQ assay was performed at survey level. The method was immunoSEQ multiplex PCR; TCRdb's version includes in-frame clones alone and lacks a portion of them. The sample yields fewer than 40,000 clones, about 86% seen once. Unmatched junction bases numbered 1, after V lost 2 bases and J lost 3 bases. The germline V gene encodes CDR1 MGHDK and CDR2 SYGVNS. This CDR3 has 14 amino acids. Sequenced here: unsorted PBMCs, sampled just before starting antiretroviral therapy. The V call is TRBV25-1, the J call TRBJ2-1; 7 bases agree with TRBD1. The sequence came from a young woman with HIV. CDR3 region: CASSEGQVYNEQFF. CDR3 DNA sequence: TGTGCCAGCAGTGAAGGACAGGTCTACAATGAGCAGTTCTTC. The full variable domain, its missing parts supplied by reference TRBV25-1 and TRBJ2-1, is EADIYQTPRYLVIGTGKKITLECSQTMGHDKMYWYQQDPGMELHLIHYSYGVNSTEKGDLSSESTVSRIRTEHFPLTLESARPSHTSQYLCASSEGQVYNEQFFGPGTRLTVL.